This TCR beta chain was identified during a study of blood T cell repertoires in COVID-19. This clone came up once. There are 15 residues in the CDR3. V was clipped by 5 bases and J by 2 bases; unmatched bases: 1. Germline values: CDR1 SNHLY, CDR2 FYNNEI. Repertoires were generated with immunoSEQ multiplex PCR, while TCRdb's copy carries only in-frame clones and drops some. This table holds 150,000 to 200,000 clones, around nine tenths found once. Sequencing input: peripheral blood. The source of this sequence is a woman in her 70s with COVID-19, enrolled during active disease. The chain combines TRBV2 with TRBJ2-2; the match to TRBD2 covers 11 bases. CDR3: CASSTSGGNTGELFF. The DNA for the CDR3 is TGTGCCAGCAGTACTAGCGGGGGAAACACCGGGGAGCTGTTTTTT.